A single sample is the source of the 20 T cell receptor beta chains below, sequenced in a study of graft-versus-host responses after intestinal transplantation. Profiling relied on immunoSEQ multiplex PCR, and the TCRdb table lists in-frame clones only, not all of them. Altogether about 120,000 clones are present, roughly 96% being singletons, with the ten largest covering 3% to 3.5%. These TCRs are of unknown antigen specificity. Sample: unstimulated CD8+ T cells sorted from spleen or lymph node cells, taken before intestinal transplant. Receptor source: a human donor who received an intestinal transplant.

V and J are TRBV7-3 and TRBJ2-1; D unclear. V dropped 2 bases and J dropped 0 bases, with 11 bases sitting between them. Germline V gene lookup returns CDR1 SGHTA and CDR2 FQGTGA. There are 16 residues in the CDR3. DNA for the CDR3: TGTGCCAGCAGCTTAGGTGGATGGAACTCCTACAATGAGCAGTTCTTC. Amino acid sequence: CASSLGGWNSYNEQFF. Looking up the rest from reference TRBV7-3 and TRBJ2-1 gives the full variable domain: GAGVSQTPSNKVTEKGKYVELRCDPISGHTALYWYRQSLGQGPEFLIYFQGTGAADDSGLPNDRFFAVRPEGSVSTLKIQRTERGDSAVYLCASSLGGWNSYNEQFFGPGTRLTVL.

V and J are TRBV29-1 and TRBJ2-6; 9 bases fit TRBD1. V lost 4 bases and J lost 0; bases outside the gene matches: 1. The CDR3 consists of 15 residues. The germline V gene has CDR1 SQVTM and CDR2 ANQGSEA. The CDR3 sequence: CSVGGQGSGANVLTF. The CDR3 DNA reads TGCAGCGTTGGGGGACAGGGCTCTGGGGCCAACGTCCTGACTTTC.

CDR3 region: CASSLGTGGGYTF. In DNA, the CDR3 is TGTGCCAGCAGCTTGGGGACAGGGGGCGGCTACACCTTC. J is TRBJ1-2 and V is TRBV5-8; TRBD1 matches at 11 bases. In germline, CDR1 is SGHTS, CDR2 YDEGEE. Unmatched junction bases numbered 0, after V lost 0 bases and J lost 8 bases. The CDR3 contains 13 residues.

This clone has only one observation. The chain links TRBV13 to TRBJ2-1, with D unresolved. The germline V gene encodes CDR1 PRHDT and CDR2 FYEKMQ (reference sequence). The length of the CDR3 is 16 residues. The ends were cut back, 4 bases at V and 6 bases at J, with 19 bases in the middle. The CDR3 sequence is CASSYPPRSRLNEQFF. The DNA of the CDR3 is TGTGCCAGCAGCTACCCCCCTCGGAGTCGTCTCAATGAGCAGTTCTTC. The full variable domain, with the rest looked up from reference TRBV13 and TRBJ2-1, is AAGVIQSPRHLIKEKRETATLKCYPIPRHDTVYWYQQGPGQDPQFLISFYEKMQSDKGSIPDRFSAQQFSDYHSELNMSSLELGDSALYFCASSYPPRSRLNEQFFGPGTRLTVL.

The chain couples TRBV7-9 to TRBJ2-5; 8 bases match TRBD2. CDR3 size: 14 residues. With V trimmed by 4 bases and J by 2 bases, 3 bases remained unmatched. Germline V gene data show CDR1 as SEHNR and CDR2 as FQNEAQ (reference sequence). The CDR3 DNA reads as TGTGCCAGCAGCTCCGGGGGGGTTCAAGAGACCCAGTACTTC. Amino acid sequence: CASSSGGVQETQYF.

The CDR3 DNA sequence: TGTGCCAGCACCATAGGGGGGGATCAGCCCCAGCATTTT. It specifies CASTIGGDQPQHF. This chain uses TRBV7-9 with TRBJ1-5; maybe TRBD1 (6 bases). The germline V gene has CDR1 SEHNR and CDR2 FQNEAQ (reference sequence). The CDR3 length is 13 residues. V was shortened by 7 bases and J by 5 bases, with 12 bases between the two germline ends.

V gene TRBV7-7 combines with J gene TRBJ2-5; 8 nucleotides agree with TRBD1. This CDR3 has 14 residues. Germline V gene lookup returns CDR1 SSHAT and CDR2 FNYEAQ (reference sequence). V dropped 5 bases and J dropped 7; count of bases not matched to a gene: 9. This chain's CDR3 is CASSPGQVRGTQYF. In nucleotides, the CDR3 is TGTGCCAGCAGCCCGGGACAGGTGAGGGGGACCCAGTACTTC.

The CDR3 is CASSYNPSGTYEQYF. In DNA, the CDR3 is TGTGCCAGCAGTTACAACCCTAGCGGGACCTACGAGCAGTACTTC. The chain combines TRBV6-5 with TRBJ2-7; 9 nucleotides match TRBD2. There are 15 residues in the CDR3. After removal of 2 bases from V and 2 bases from J, the junction contained 4 bases not matched to a gene. Germline-derived CDR1 and CDR2 are MNHEY and SVGAGI.

For the CDR3, the DNA is TGTGCCAGCAGCTTAAGAGGGTACGAGCAGTACTTC. Protein product: CASSLRGYEQYF. The chain uses TRBV7-9 and TRBJ2-7; weak D call: TRBD2 (5 bases). Germline V gene data show CDR1 as SEHNR and CDR2 as FQNEAQ (reference sequence). CDR3 length equals 12 residues. V lost 2 bases to trimming and J lost 4 bases, with 6 bases between them.

In DNA, the CDR3 is TGTGCCAGTAGTACCACGACAGCCTACGAGCAGTACTTC. Encoded protein: CASSTTTAYEQYF. The gene calls are TRBV19 and TRBJ2-7; possible D gene TRBD1, 5 bases. The germline V gene has CDR1 LNHDA and CDR2 SQIVND (reference sequence). The CDR3 length is 13 residues. Trimming removed 4 bases at V and 2 bases at J, with 9 bases between. The variable domain in full, with the rest retrieved from reference TRBV19 and TRBJ2-7, is DGGITQSPKYLFRKEGQNVTLSCEQNLNHDAMYWYRQDPGQGLRLIYYSQIVNDFQKGDIAEGYSVSREKKESFPLTVTSAQKNPTAFYLCASSTTTAYEQYFGPGTRLTVT.

This clone was recorded only once. This CDR3 is CATSPEGDEQYF. The CDR3 DNA is TGTGCCACCAGCCCGGAGGGCGACGAGCAGTACTTC. This rearrangement joins TRBV15 to TRBJ2-7; possible D gene TRBD2, 6 bases. V was trimmed by 5 bases and J by 5 bases, leaving 10 bases between them. The CDR3 consists of 12 residues. Germline CDR1 is LNHNV and CDR2 is YYDKDF (reference sequence). The full variable domain, with the rest looked up from reference TRBV15 and TRBJ2-7, is DAMVIQNPRYQVTQFGKPVTLSCSQTLNHNVMYWYQQKSSQAPKLLFHYYDKDFNNEADTPDNFQSRRPNTSFCFLDIRSPGLGDTAMYLCATSPEGDEQYFGPGTRLTVT.

The chain uses TRBV30 and TRBJ2-3; the D gene is possibly TRBD1 (6 bases). Trimming left V 5 bases short and J 4 bases short, with 22 bases between. Germline CDR1 reads GTSNPN; CDR2 reads SVGIG (reference sequence). This CDR3 has 16 amino acids. CDR3: CAWSGVYRLIPDTQYF. CDR3 coding DNA: TGTGCCTGGTCAGGGGTCTATCGTTTAATCCCAGATACGCAGTATTTT.

This chain links TRBV7-8 with TRBJ1-2; D unresolved. V was trimmed by 1 base and J by 0 bases, leaving 9 bases between them. This CDR3 comprises 15 residues. Per the germline V gene, CDR1 is SGHVS and CDR2 is FQNEAQ. Here the CDR3 reads CASSLVAGPNYGYTF. In nucleotides, the CDR3 is TGTGCCAGCAGCTTAGTCGCCGGACCTAACTATGGCTACACCTTC.

The V and J genes are TRBV4-1 and TRBJ2-1; TRBD2 agrees at 11 bases. CDR3 size: 18 residues. Germline loops: CDR1 MGHRA, CDR2 YSYEKL. Trimming cost V 8 bases and J 2 bases; bases outside gene matches: 14. In nucleotides, the CDR3 is TGCGCCAGCGCTGGACTAGCGGGTGGGGGGGCGCCCTACAATGAGCAGTTCTTC. Translated: CASAGLAGGGAPYNEQFF.

The rearrangement joins TRBV28 to TRBJ2-1, with D maybe TRBD1 (6 bases). Germline V gene sequence: CDR1 MDHEN, CDR2 SYDVKM. The CDR3 sequence is 14 residues long. Trimming stripped 7 bases from V and 9 bases from J, with 19 bases between. CDR3 nucleotides: TGTGCCAGCAAATTACAGGGATTGAGTGGTGAGCAGTTCTTC. As protein: CASKLQGLSGEQFF.

This rearrangement joins TRBV9 to TRBJ2-7; TRBD1 matches 9 bases. Trimming at V came to 0 bases and at J to 1 base, leaving 5 bases not matched to a gene. The CDR3 is made up of 16 amino acids. The germline V gene has CDR1 SGDLS and CDR2 YYNGEE. This chain's CDR3 is CASSVGAGTGSYEQYF. The CDR3 region has the DNA TGTGCCAGCAGCGTAGGGGCGGGGACAGGGTCCTACGAGCAGTACTTC.

This clone was picked up one time. The genes are TRBV13 and TRBJ2-3; D gene ambiguous. The CDR3 is 14 residues long. The V end lost 3 bases, the J end lost 4 bases, and 11 bases lay between the germline ends. The germline V gene encodes CDR1 PRHDT and CDR2 FYEKMQ (reference sequence). The CDR3 is CASSFLSGPDTQYF. In DNA form, the CDR3 reads TGTGCCAGCAGCTTCCTAAGTGGGCCAGATACGCAGTATTTT.

The chain links TRBV9 to TRBJ1-1; D perhaps matches TRBD1 (5 bases). The germline V gene has CDR1 SGDLS and CDR2 YYNGEE. This CDR3 has 14 amino acids. Trimming took 0 bases from V and 6 from J, leaving 12 bases between them. CDR3 sequence reads: CASSVGGVSAEAFF. DNA for the CDR3: TGTGCCAGCAGCGTAGGGGGGGTATCGGCTGAAGCTTTCTTT.

This chain uses TRBV27 with TRBJ1-1, with 12 bases lining up with TRBD1. CDR1 MNHEY and CDR2 SMNVEV come from the germline V gene (reference sequence). This CDR3 is 15 amino acids long. The trim removed 5 bases at V and 8 bases at J, leaving 9 bases unmatched. In DNA, the CDR3 is TGTGCCAGCAGTATCTCCGGGACAGGGGGCTCGGAAGCTTTCTTT. This codes for CASSISGTGGSEAFF.

This chain joins TRBV28 and TRBJ1-2; D unresolved. Germline CDR1 and CDR2: MDHEN and SYDVKM. There are 13 residues in the CDR3. Trimming removed 1 base at V and 2 bases at J, with 5 bases between. CDR3 nucleotide sequence: TGTGCCAGCAGTTTATTGTGGAACTATGGCTACACCTTC. It yields the protein CASSLLWNYGYTF.